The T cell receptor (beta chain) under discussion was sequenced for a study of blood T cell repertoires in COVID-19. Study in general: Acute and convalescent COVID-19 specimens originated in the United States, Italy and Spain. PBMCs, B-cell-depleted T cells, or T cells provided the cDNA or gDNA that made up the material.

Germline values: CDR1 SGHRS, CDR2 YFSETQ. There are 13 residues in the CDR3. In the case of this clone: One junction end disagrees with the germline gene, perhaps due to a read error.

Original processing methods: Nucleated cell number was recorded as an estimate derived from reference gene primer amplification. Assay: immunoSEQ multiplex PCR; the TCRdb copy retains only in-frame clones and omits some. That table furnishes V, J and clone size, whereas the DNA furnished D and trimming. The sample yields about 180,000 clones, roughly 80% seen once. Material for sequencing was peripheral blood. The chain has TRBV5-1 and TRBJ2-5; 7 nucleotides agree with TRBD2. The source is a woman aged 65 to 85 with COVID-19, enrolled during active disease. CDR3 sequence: CASSPAGLAGPDF. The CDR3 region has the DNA TGCGCCAGCAGCCCCGCGGGTTTAGCGGGCCCCGACTTC.